Following are 32 T cell receptor beta chains from one sample sequenced in a study of PD-1 blockade in mismatch repair-deficient tumors. Indicated time point: roughly 10-day in vitro stimulation with candidate neoantigen peptide 3. No antigens are known for them. Libraries were prepared by immunoSEQ multiplex PCR; TCRdb keeps only in-frame clonotypes and omits some of them. The repertoire holds 10,000 or so clones, with approximately 90% as singletons. Sequencing was performed on cells cultured in vitro, taken from a patient treated with pembrolizumab. The receptors derive from an adult with mismatch repair-deficient cancer.

The chain uses TRBV5-1 and TRBJ2-1; 10 bases agree with TRBD2. The J segment lost 8 bases and the V segment lost 4 bases, leaving 12 bases of the junction unmatched. The CDR3 is made up of 16 amino acids. In germline, CDR1 is SGHRS, CDR2 YFSETQ. The CDR3 DNA is TGCGCCAGCAGCCGGGTGCTAGCGGGAGTGCTCGATGAGCAGTTCTTC. Protein sequence: CASSRVLAGVLDEQFF.

The rearrangement uses TRBV30 and TRBJ1-2, with D uncertain. Germline CDR1 is GTSNPN and CDR2 is SVGIG (reference sequence). The CDR3 contains 8 residues. The CDR3 DNA reads as TGTGCGACAATGGATTCCACCTTC. Translated: CATMDSTF. The full variable domain, completed using reference TRBV30 and TRBJ1-2, is SQTIHQWPATLVQPVGSPLSLECTVEGTSNPNLYWYRQAAGRGLQLLFYSVGIGQISSEVPQNLSASRPQDRQFILSSKKLLLSDSGFYLCATMDSTFGSGTRLTVV.

The V gene is TRBV29-1, the J gene TRBJ2-7; 8 nucleotides match TRBD2. The CDR3 extends over 16 amino acids. After removal of 1 base from V and 0 bases from J, the junction contained 8 bases not matched to a gene. Germline loops: CDR1 SQVTM, CDR2 ANQGSEA. The DNA for the CDR3 is TGCAGCGTTGAAGCGCACGGGGGGGTGGGCTCCTACGAGCAGTACTTC. Translated: CSVEAHGGVGSYEQYF.

In this sample, this clone turned up a few times. The chain carries TRBV29-1 and TRBJ1-5; the D gene is possibly TRBD1 (5 bases). Germline CDR1 is SQVTM and CDR2 is ANQGSEA. Trimming left V 4 bases short and J 6 bases short, with 13 bases between. The CDR3 is 13 amino acids. For the CDR3, the DNA is TGCAGCGTTGGATGGGGCAGAAGTCAGCCCCAGCATTTT. Amino acids: CSVGWGRSQPQHF.

The chain uses TRBV6-5 and TRBJ1-2, with 9 bases identical to TRBD1. Per germline, CDR1 MNHEY and CDR2 SVGAGI. CDR3 length: 14 residues. With 6 bases clipped from V and 8 bases from J, the junction kept 10 bases outside the gene matches. Here the CDR3 reads CASRPLQGARGYTF. DNA for the CDR3: TGTGCCAGCAGACCTTTACAGGGGGCCCGCGGCTACACCTTC.

The genes are TRBV10-3 and TRBJ2-3; D not certain. V gave up 3 bases and J gave up 5 bases, with 15 bases separating them. Germline CDR1 ENHRY, CDR2 SYGVKD. The CDR3 is 15 residues long. The CDR3 bases are TGTGCCATCAGTGACGCTGGGCTTCGCGGAGATACGCAGTATTTT. This codes for CAISDAGLRGDTQYF.

The rearrangement uses TRBV9 and TRBJ2-5; no clear D. Deletions cut 0 bases from V and 5 bases from J, with 5 bases between. The CDR3 runs to 12 residues. The germline V gene encodes CDR1 SGDLS and CDR2 YYNGEE. CDR3 region: CASSVVGETQYF. The CDR3 DNA reads TGTGCCAGCAGCGTAGTAGGCGAGACCCAGTACTTC. The entire variable domain, with the rest obtained from reference TRBV9 and TRBJ2-5, is as follows: DSGVTQTPKHLITATGQRVTLRCSPRSGDLSVYWYQQSLDQGLQFLIQYYNGEERAKGNILERFSAQQFPDLHSELNLSSLELGDSALYFCASSVVGETQYFGPGTRLLVL.

The chain has TRBV6-5 and TRBJ2-7; no reliable D call. The germline V gene encodes CDR1 MNHEY and CDR2 SVGAGI. The CDR3 runs 14 residues. V lost 4 bases and J 2 bases, leaving 12 bases between the germline ends. In nucleotides, the CDR3 is TGTGCCAGCAGTTCGACTTTTGTGGCCTACGAGCAGTACTTC. Translation: CASSSTFVAYEQYF.

The J gene is TRBJ2-7, the V gene TRBV7-3, with D possibly TRBD2 on 6 matching bases. This CDR3 has 15 amino acids. Trimming took 5 bases from V and 4 from J, leaving 18 bases between them. From germline, CDR1 is SGHTA and CDR2 FQGTGA. As DNA, the CDR3 is TGTGCCAGCAGCCGCAATCACGGCGGGGCTTACGAGCAGTACTTC. Translated, it gives CASSRNHGGAYEQYF.

This chain uses TRBV19 with TRBJ2-6; possibly TRBD1 or TRBD2 for D (6 bases each). CDR3 size: 18 residues. The germline V gene encodes CDR1 LNHDA and CDR2 SQIVND (reference sequence). V shed 4 bases and J shed 0 bases, with 16 bases lying between them. CDR3 bases: TGTGCCAGTAGTACGCTGACAGGAGGGTACTCTGGGGCCAACGTCCTGACTTTC. Its protein is CASSTLTGGYSGANVLTF.

This clone showed up just once. The rearrangement links TRBV6-5 to TRBJ1-5, with D possibly matching TRBD1 (5 bases). The germline V gene encodes CDR1 MNHEY and CDR2 SVGAGI. Trimming shortened V by 8 bases and J by 4 bases, and 6 bases separated the two germline ends. The CDR3 runs 11 residues. In nucleotides, the CDR3 is TGTGCCAGCGGGGGGAATCAGCCCCAGCATTTT. Translation gives CASGGNQPQHF.

The V gene is TRBV10-3, the J gene TRBJ1-5; 7 bases are a match to TRBD1. V lost 6 bases and J lost 7; bases outside the gene matches: 6. The CDR3 is made up of 13 amino acids. CDR1 and CDR2 from the germline V gene are ENHRY and SYGVKD. The CDR3 sequence is CAIRTGPEQPQHF. CDR3 in DNA: TGTGCCATCAGGACAGGGCCGGAACAGCCCCAGCATTTT.

The rearrangement uses TRBV4-1 and TRBJ2-7; TRBD2 agrees at 13 bases. Looked up from germline, CDR1 is MGHRA and CDR2 is YSYEKL. V gave up 5 bases and J gave up 0 bases; unmatched junction bases: 10. CDR3 length: 18 residues. The CDR3 DNA is TGCGCCAGCAGCTTACTAGCGGGAGGGGCCTCGAGCTCCTACGAGCAGTACTTC. This gives the protein CASSLLAGGASSSYEQYF.

The V call is TRBV5-6, the J call TRBJ2-7; D gene uncertain. Between the trimmed V and J ends, which lost 4 bases and 2 bases, there was a span of 7 bases. The CDR3 consists of 12 residues. Germline values: CDR1 SGHDT, CDR2 YYEEEE. This chain's CDR3 is CASSRGTYEQYF. The CDR3 region has the DNA TGTGCCAGCAGCCGCGGAACCTACGAGCAGTACTTC.

V is TRBV27 and J is TRBJ2-7; perhaps TRBD2 as D (5 bases). In germline, CDR1 is MNHEY, CDR2 SMNVEV (reference sequence). V was pared by 10 bases and J by 6 bases, with 16 bases between. The length of the CDR3 is 12 residues. CDR3: CATSYGIGEQYF. The CDR3 coding sequence is TGTGCCACATCTTACGGGATTGGCGAGCAGTACTTC.

V is TRBV28 and J is TRBJ1-5, with a weak D call TRBD1 (5 bases). CDR1 MDHEN and CDR2 SYDVKM come from the germline V gene. Between the trimmed V and J ends, which lost 6 bases and 2 bases, there was a span of 14 bases. This CDR3 contains 15 residues. The CDR3 is CASRPWGIGNQPQHF. Here the CDR3 DNA reads TGTGCCAGCAGGCCCTGGGGGATAGGCAATCAGCCCCAGCATTTT.

This clone has only a few counts. This chain uses TRBV5-4 with TRBJ2-7; 11 nucleotides line up with TRBD2. With V trimmed by 4 bases and J by 0 bases, 12 bases remained unmatched. CDR3 length equals 18 residues. Per the germline V gene, CDR1 is SGHNT and CDR2 is YYREEE (reference sequence). Written as DNA, the CDR3 is TGTGCCAGCAGCCCGTCCACTAGCGGGAGCATACCCTCCTACGAGCAGTACTTC. Translating it yields CASSPSTSGSIPSYEQYF.

The chain uses TRBV10-2 and TRBJ1-2; the match to TRBD1 covers 9 bases. CDR3 size: 14 residues. Germline assignment: CDR1 WSHSY and CDR2 SAAADI. V was clipped by 3 bases and J by 4 bases; unmatched bases: 3. DNA for the CDR3: TGCGCCAGCAGTGATACAGGGGGCGGCTATGGCTACACCTTC. It encodes CASSDTGGGYGYTF.

The chain is built from TRBV20-1 and TRBJ1-2; unclear D gene. The CDR3 extends over 11 amino acids. Germline V gives CDR1 DFQATT, CDR2 SNEGSKA (reference sequence). V shed 0 bases and J shed 10 bases, with 9 bases lying between them. The CDR3 sequence: CSARDHLLYTF. DNA of the CDR3: TGCAGTGCTAGAGATCACCTTCTCTACACCTTC.

This clone came up once. The chain combines TRBV7-2 with TRBJ1-2; D is unresolved. CDR3 size: 14 residues. Germline CDR1 is SGHTA and CDR2 is FQGNSA. V was pared by 1 base and J by 0 bases, with 6 bases between. The CDR3 DNA follows: TGTGCCAGCAGCTTAGAGTTTTCTAACTATGGCTACACCTTC. It translates to CASSLEFSNYGYTF.

The chain carries TRBV10-3 and TRBJ1-3; D possibly corresponds to TRBD1 (5 bases). The CDR3 loop spans 14 amino acids. Between the trimmed V and J ends, which lost 7 bases and 0 bases, there was a span of 10 bases. Germline V gives CDR1 ENHRY, CDR2 SYGVKD. Here the CDR3 reads CAIKGDYSGNTIYF. The DNA for the CDR3 is TGTGCCATCAAAGGGGACTACTCTGGAAACACCATATATTTT.

The J gene is TRBJ1-4, the V gene TRBV23-1; D unclear. TRBV23-1 falls under the ORF class, with uncertain function. Trimming pared 10 bases from V and 3 bases from J, leaving 15 bases between. The CDR3 totals 14 residues. CDR3 in amino acids: CATTTGRSNEKLFF. CDR3 DNA sequence: TGCGCCACCACAACGGGCAGGTCTAATGAAAAACTGTTTTTT.

The chain is built from TRBV20-1 and TRBJ2-1, with D perhaps TRBD2 (6 bases). CDR1 is DFQATT, CDR2 SNEGSKA, per germline (reference sequence). Trimming left V 3 bases short and J 13 bases short, with 13 bases between. CDR3 length: 11 amino acids. The CDR3 here is CSARTRIGQFF. In DNA form, the CDR3 reads TGCAGTGCTAGGACTAGAATTGGACAGTTCTTC.

This clone was picked up one time. CDR3 region: CASSPGEDTQYF. The CDR3 DNA reads TGTGCCAGCAGTCCCGGAGAAGATACGCAGTATTTT. The chain couples TRBV28 to TRBJ2-3; D gene ambiguous. Germline V CDR1 and CDR2: MDHEN, SYDVKM. Trimming shortened V by 5 bases and J by 5 bases, and 8 bases separated the two germline ends. The CDR3 covers 12 residues.

In DNA form, the CDR3 reads TGTGCCAGCAAGACCCCTCCTAGCACAGATACGCAGTATTTT. Translated: CASKTPPSTDTQYF. V is TRBV28 and J is TRBJ2-3, with D uncertain. The CDR3 has 14 amino acids. CDR1 is MDHEN and CDR2 is SYDVKM in the germline V gene. The V end was cut by 7 bases, the J end by 0 bases, with 11 bases between.

The chain's CDR3 is CASSLVASGRAPGANVLTF. CDR3 in DNA: TGCGCCAGCAGCTTGGTCGCTAGCGGGAGGGCCCCTGGGGCCAACGTCCTGACTTTC. This chain links TRBV5-1 with TRBJ2-6, with 12 bases that match TRBD2. The CDR3 contains 19 residues. Germline CDR1 is SGHRS and CDR2 is YFSETQ. Germline trimming cut 0 bases from V and 2 bases from J; bases unmatched to any gene: 6.

The CDR3 DNA reads TGTGCCATCAGTGGTACAGGGGCGAAGAACACTGAAGCTTTCTTT. Residues: CAISGTGAKNTEAFF. V and J are TRBV10-3 and TRBJ1-1; 7 positions agree with TRBD1. The trim removed 4 bases at V and 1 base at J, leaving 6 bases unmatched. CDR1 and CDR2 from the germline V gene are ENHRY and SYGVKD. The CDR3 runs 15 residues.

This clone was found a few times. This chain uses TRBV10-3 with TRBJ1-2, with 7 bases fitting TRBD1. The length of the CDR3 is 16 residues. Germline V lookup: CDR1 ENHRY, CDR2 SYGVKD. V lost 7 bases and J lost 3; bases outside the gene matches: 14. The CDR3 sequence is CAIMTTGTDPYYGYTF. DNA of the CDR3: TGTGCCATCATGACGACAGGGACAGATCCTTACTATGGCTACACCTTC.

The chain recombines TRBV7-3 with TRBJ2-1, with D unclear. Trimming cost V 5 bases and J 0 bases, with 11 bases left between them. This CDR3 contains 15 residues. Per germline, CDR1 SGHTA and CDR2 FQGTGA. CDR3 bases: TGTGCCAGCAGCCCCGCCGGCGGCTCCTACAATGAGCAGTTCTTC. Its protein is CASSPAGGSYNEQFF.

V and J are TRBV7-2 and TRBJ2-3, with 9 bases fitting TRBD2. Germline V gives CDR1 SGHTA, CDR2 FQGNSA. The CDR3 has 16 residues. With 3 bases clipped from V and 4 bases from J, the junction kept 8 bases outside the gene matches. CDR3 coding DNA: TGTGCCAGCAGCTTTAGCGGGAGAGGAGGAGCAGATACGCAGTATTTT. Its translation is CASSFSGRGGADTQYF. Full variable domain (outside the CDR3, taken from reference TRBV7-2 and TRBJ2-3): GAGVSQSPSNKVTEKGKDVELRCDPISGHTALYWYRQSLGQGLEFLIYFQGNSAPDKSGLPSDRFSAERTGGSVSTLTIQRTQQEDSAVYLCASSFSGRGGADTQYFGPGTRLTVL.

This CDR3 is CASSPWEGQAYEQYF. The CDR3 region has the DNA TGTGCCAGCAGTCCGTGGGAGGGCCAAGCCTACGAGCAGTACTTC. The chain uses TRBV28 and TRBJ2-7, with TRBD2 matching over 7 bases. J was trimmed by 2 bases and V by 5 bases; bases with no gene match: 9. The CDR3 consists of 15 residues. CDR1 is MDHEN, CDR2 SYDVKM, per germline. Together with reference TRBV28 and TRBJ2-7, the CDR3 gives the full variable domain: DVKVTQSSRYLVKRTGEKVFLECVQDMDHENMFWYRQDPGLGLRLIYFSYDVKMKEKGDIPEGYSVSREKKERFSLILESASTNQTSMYLCASSPWEGQAYEQYFGPGTRLTVT.

The chain couples TRBV27 to TRBJ2-5, with 8 bases fitting TRBD1. This CDR3 spans 19 amino acids. J gave up 2 bases and V 6 bases, and 20 bases lay outside the gene matches. CDR1 is MNHEY and CDR2 is SMNVEV in the germline V gene (reference sequence). The CDR3 sequence: CASRKTKTPGTGQQETQYF. In nucleotides, the CDR3 is TGTGCCAGCAGAAAAACCAAGACCCCCGGGACAGGTCAACAAGAGACCCAGTACTTC.